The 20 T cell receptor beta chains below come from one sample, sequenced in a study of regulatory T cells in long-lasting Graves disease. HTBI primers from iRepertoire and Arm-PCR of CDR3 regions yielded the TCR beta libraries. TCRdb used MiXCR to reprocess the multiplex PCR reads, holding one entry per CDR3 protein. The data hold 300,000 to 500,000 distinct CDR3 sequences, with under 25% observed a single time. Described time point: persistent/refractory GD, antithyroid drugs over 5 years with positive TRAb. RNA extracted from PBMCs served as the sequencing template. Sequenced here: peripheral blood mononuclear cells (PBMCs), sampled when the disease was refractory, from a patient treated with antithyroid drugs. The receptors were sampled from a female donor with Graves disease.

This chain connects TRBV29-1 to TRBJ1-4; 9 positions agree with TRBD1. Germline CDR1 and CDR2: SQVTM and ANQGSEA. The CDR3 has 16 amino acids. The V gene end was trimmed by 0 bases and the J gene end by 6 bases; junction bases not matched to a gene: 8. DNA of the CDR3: TGCAGCGTTGAAGATGGGGACCGGGACAGGGATGAAAAACTGTTTTTT. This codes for CSVEDGDRDRDEKLFF.

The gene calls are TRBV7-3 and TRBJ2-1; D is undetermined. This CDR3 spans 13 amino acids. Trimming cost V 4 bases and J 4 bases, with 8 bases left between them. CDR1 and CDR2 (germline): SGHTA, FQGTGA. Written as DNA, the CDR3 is TGTGCCAGCAGCTCCACAGATTACAATGAGCAGTTCTTC. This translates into CASSSTDYNEQFF.

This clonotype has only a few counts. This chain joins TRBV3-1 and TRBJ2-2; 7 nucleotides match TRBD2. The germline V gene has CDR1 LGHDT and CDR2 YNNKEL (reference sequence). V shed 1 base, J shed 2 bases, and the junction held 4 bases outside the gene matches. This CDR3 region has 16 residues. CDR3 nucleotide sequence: TGTGCCAGCAGCCAAGTCCTAGCGGCTAACACCGGGGAGCTGTTTTTT. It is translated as CASSQVLAANTGELFF.

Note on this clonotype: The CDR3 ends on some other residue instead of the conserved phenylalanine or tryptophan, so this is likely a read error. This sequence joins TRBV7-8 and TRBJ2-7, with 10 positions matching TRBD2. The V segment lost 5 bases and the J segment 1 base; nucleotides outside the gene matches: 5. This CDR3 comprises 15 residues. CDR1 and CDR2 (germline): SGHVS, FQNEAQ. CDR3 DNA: TGTGCCAGCAGCCTCAGCGGGAGGGATTCCTACGAGCAGTACCTC. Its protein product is CASSLSGRDSYEQYL.

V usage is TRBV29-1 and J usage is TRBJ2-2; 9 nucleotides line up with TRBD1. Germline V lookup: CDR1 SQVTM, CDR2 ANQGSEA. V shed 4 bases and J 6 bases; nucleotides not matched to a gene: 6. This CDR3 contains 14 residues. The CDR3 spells CSVGTGVQAGELFF. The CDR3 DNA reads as TGCAGCGTTGGGACAGGGGTGCAGGCCGGGGAGCTGTTTTTT.

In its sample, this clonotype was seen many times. CDR3 nucleotide sequence: TGTGCCAGCAGTGAGGGGGGCGCCTATGGCTACACCTTC. It yields the protein CASSEGGAYGYTF. The gene calls are TRBV2 and TRBJ1-2; possibly TRBD1 for D (6 bases). The germline V and J ends were trimmed by 3 bases and 4 bases, with 9 bases remaining between them. CDR1 is SNHLY and CDR2 is FYNNEI in the germline V gene. CDR3 size: 13 residues.

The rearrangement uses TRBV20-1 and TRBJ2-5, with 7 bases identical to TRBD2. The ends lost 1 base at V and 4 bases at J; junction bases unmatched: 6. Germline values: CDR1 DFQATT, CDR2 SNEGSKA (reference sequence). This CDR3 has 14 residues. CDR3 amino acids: CSARGEREGETQYF. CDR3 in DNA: TGCAGTGCTAGAGGGGAGCGGGAAGGAGAGACCCAGTACTTC.

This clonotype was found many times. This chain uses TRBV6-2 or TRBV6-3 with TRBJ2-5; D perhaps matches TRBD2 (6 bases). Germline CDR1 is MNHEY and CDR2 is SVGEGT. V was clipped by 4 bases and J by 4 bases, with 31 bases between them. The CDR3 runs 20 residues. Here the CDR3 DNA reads TGTGCCAGCAGTTGGGGCAGCCAGTTGCGTCCGGAGGGCCGACCAGAGACCCAGTACTTC. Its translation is CASSWGSQLRPEGRPETQYF.

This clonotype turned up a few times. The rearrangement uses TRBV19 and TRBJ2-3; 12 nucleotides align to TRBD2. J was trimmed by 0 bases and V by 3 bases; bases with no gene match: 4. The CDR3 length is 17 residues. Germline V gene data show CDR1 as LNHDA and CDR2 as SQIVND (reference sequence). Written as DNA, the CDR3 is TGTGCCAGTAGTATGTGGACTAGCGGGACTAGCACAGATACGCAGTATTTT. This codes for CASSMWTSGTSTDTQYF.

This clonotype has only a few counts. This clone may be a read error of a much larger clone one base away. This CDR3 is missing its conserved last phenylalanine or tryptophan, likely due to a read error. The DNA for the CDR3 is TGTGCCAGCAGTGAATCAGGGGGTCGACTGGCTTCACCCCAAGAGACCCAGTACTCC. This sequence encodes CASSESGGRLASPQETQYS. This chain connects TRBV2 to TRBJ2-5; 7 bases are shared with TRBD1. J gave up 1 base and V 2 bases, and 16 bases lay outside the gene matches. Germline V gene data show CDR1 as SNHLY and CDR2 as FYNNEI. This CDR3 region has 19 residues.

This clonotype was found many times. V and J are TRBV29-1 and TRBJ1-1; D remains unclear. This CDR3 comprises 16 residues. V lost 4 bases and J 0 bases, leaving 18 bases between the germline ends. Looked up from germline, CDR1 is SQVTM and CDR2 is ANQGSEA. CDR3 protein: CSVVETVTALNTEAFF. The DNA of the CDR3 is TGCAGCGTTGTCGAGACGGTCACAGCCCTGAACACTGAAGCTTTCTTT.

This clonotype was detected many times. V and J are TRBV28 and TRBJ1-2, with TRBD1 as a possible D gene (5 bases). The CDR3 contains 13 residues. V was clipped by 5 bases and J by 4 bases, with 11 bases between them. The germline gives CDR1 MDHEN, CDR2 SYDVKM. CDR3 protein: CASSQQAFYGYTF. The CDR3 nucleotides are TGTGCCAGCAGTCAACAGGCATTCTATGGCTACACCTTC.

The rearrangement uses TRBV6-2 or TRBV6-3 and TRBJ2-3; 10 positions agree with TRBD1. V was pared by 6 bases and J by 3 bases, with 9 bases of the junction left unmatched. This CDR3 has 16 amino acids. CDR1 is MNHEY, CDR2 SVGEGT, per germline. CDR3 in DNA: TGTGCCAGCAGAGAAGAGGGACAGGGGCGTACAGATACGCAGTATTTT. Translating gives CASREEGQGRTDTQYF.

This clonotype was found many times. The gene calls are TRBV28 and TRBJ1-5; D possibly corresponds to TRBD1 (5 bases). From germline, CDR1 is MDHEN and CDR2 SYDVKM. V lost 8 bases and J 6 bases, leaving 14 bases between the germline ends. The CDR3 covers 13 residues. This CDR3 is CASPSPGGQPQHF. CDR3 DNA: TGTGCCAGCCCTTCCCCGGGGGGTCAGCCCCAGCATTTT.

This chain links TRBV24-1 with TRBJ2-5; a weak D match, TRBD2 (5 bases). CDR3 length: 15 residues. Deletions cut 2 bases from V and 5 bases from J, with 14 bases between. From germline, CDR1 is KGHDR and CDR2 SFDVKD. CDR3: CATSDSRTRGETQYF. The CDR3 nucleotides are TGTGCCACCAGTGATTCCCGGACCCGCGGGGAGACCCAGTACTTC.

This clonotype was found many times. CDR3 nucleotides: TGTGCCATCAGTGATCTGGCGGTGGGAAAAGAGACCCAGTACTTC. This sequence encodes CAISDLAVGKETQYF. This chain links TRBV10-3 with TRBJ2-5; no reliable D call. CDR1 and CDR2 from the germline V gene are ENHRY and SYGVKD. The V end was cut by 3 bases, the J end by 3 bases, with 14 bases between. The CDR3 sequence is 15 residues long.

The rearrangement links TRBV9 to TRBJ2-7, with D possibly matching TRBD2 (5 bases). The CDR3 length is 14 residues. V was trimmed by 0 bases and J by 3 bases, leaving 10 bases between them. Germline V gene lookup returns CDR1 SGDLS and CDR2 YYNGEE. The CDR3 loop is CASSVAWGDYEQYF. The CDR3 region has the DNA TGTGCCAGCAGCGTAGCTTGGGGAGACTACGAGCAGTACTTC. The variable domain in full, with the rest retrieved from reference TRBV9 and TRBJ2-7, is DSGVTQTPKHLITATGQRVTLRCSPRSGDLSVYWYQQSLDQGLQFLIQYYNGEERAKGNILERFSAQQFPDLHSELNLSSLELGDSALYFCASSVAWGDYEQYFGPGTRLTVT.

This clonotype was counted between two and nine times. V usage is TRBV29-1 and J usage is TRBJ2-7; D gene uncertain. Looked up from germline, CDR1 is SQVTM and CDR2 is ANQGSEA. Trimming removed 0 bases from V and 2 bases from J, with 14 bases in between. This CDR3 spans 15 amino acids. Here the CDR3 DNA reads TGCAGCGTTGAAGATCAAAAGTCTCCGACCTACGAGCAGTACTTC. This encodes CSVEDQKSPTYEQYF.

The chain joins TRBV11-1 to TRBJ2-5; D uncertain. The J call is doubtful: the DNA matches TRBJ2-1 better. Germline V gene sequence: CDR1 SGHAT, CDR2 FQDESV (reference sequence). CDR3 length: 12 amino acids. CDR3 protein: CASSSKFNEQFF. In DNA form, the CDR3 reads TGTGCCAGCAGCTCTAAATTCAATGAGCAGTTCTTC.

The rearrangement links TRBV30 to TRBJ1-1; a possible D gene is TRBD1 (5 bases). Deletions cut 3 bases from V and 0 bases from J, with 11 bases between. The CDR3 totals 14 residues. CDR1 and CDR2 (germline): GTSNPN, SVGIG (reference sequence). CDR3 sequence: CAWSLGGMNTEAFF. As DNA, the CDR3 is TGTGCCTGGAGCCTCGGGGGGATGAACACTGAAGCTTTCTTT.